Listed below are T cell receptor beta chains from one sample, sequenced in a study of early T cells in non-severe SARS-CoV-2 infection. TCRdb analysed the 5' RACE reads with MiXCR anew, one entry per CDR3 protein. The sample holds some 40,000 distinct CDR3 sequences, 12% seen once. Material for sequencing was whole blood. These receptors all stem from an adult who was a healthcare worker with PCR-confirmed SARS-CoV-2 infection or an uninfected control (not recorded which). Each CDR3 is given with its conserved first and last residue. Fields, in order: J gene, clone size, D gene, V gene, CDR3 DNA, CDR3 protein. D genes are given only for firm matches. A clone size is listed for some rows: how often the clone was seen (once, few, many), or a class if it is expanded.

TRBJ2-1	many	-	TRBV20-1	TGCAGTGCTAGCACGGGGACTGGTTACAATGAGCAGTTCTTC	CSASTGTGYNEQFF
TRBJ2-5	-	-	TRBV28	TGTGCCAGCAGCAAGCACGGGACCCAAGGTGGGACCCAGTACTTC	CASSKHGTQGGTQYF
TRBJ1-1	many	-	TRBV19	TGTGCCAGTAGTATCGCGGACGGTGAAGCTTTCTTT	CASSIADGEAFF
TRBJ2-1	-	TRBD2	TRBV10-1	TGCGCCAGCAGTGCTAGCGGCCTTAATGAGCAGTTCTTC	CASSASGLNEQFF
TRBJ1-5	-	-	TRBV2	TGTGTCAGCAGCGCAGACGGGGGCAATCAGCCCCAGCATTTT	CVSSADGGNQPQHF
TRBJ2-7	-	-	TRBV29-1	TGCAGCGCCCGTTATAACTACGAGCAGTACTTC	CSARYNYEQYF
TRBJ2-5	many	-	TRBV12-3/TRBV12-4	TGTGCCAGCAGTTTTAGGCCCGAGCGGTCCCGGGAGACCCAGTACTTC	CASSFRPERSRETQYF
TRBJ2-1	many	TRBD1	TRBV7-3	TGTGCCAGCAGTCCAGCCGGGACAGGGGTATACAATGAGCAGTTCTTC	CASSPAGTGVYNEQFF
TRBJ1-1	many	-	TRBV6-2/TRBV6-3	TGTGCCAGCAGTCCAGGACGGATGAACACTGAAGCTTTCTTT	CASSPGRMNTEAFF
TRBJ2-1	many	-	TRBV11-2	TGTGCCAGCAGCTTAGACCCTGATGCGGAGCAGTTCTTC	CASSLDPDAEQFF
TRBJ2-6	many	-	TRBV3-1	TGTGCCAGCAGCCAAGGACGAATAAGCTCTGGGGCCAACGTCCTGACTTTC	CASSQGRISSGANVLTF
TRBJ2-2	-	-	TRBV9	TGTGCCAGCACCCGCCGGCCGGAGAACACCGGGGAGCTGTTTTTT	CASTRRPENTGELFF
TRBJ2-1	many	-	TRBV5-1	TGCGCCAGCAGCTCCTTCGGGACAACCTACAATGAGCAGTTCTTC	CASSSFGTTYNEQFF
TRBJ1-4	many	-	TRBV29-1	TGCAGCGTTGAAGATCAGGGAAGCGAAAAACTGTTTTTT	CSVEDQGSEKLFF
TRBJ2-2	few	-	TRBV28	TGTGCCAGCAGTACCGTCAGGGGGGAGCTGTTTTTT	CASSTVRGELFF
TRBJ2-1	-	TRBD1	TRBV29-1	TGCAGCGTTGGAGACAGGGTGGACTACAATGAGCAGTTCTTC	CSVGDRVDYNEQFF
TRBJ2-7	medium-sized	-	TRBV6-2/TRBV6-3	TGTGCCAGCAGTTACTCACTAGTCCAGTACGAGCAGTACTTC	CASSYSLVQYEQYF
TRBJ2-1	-	-	TRBV27	TGTGCCAGCAGTTTACTAGGGATCAATGAGCAGTTCTTC	CASSLLGINEQFF
TRBJ2-1	-	-	TRBV28	TGTGCCAGCAGTTTGGGCACTGTCAATGAGCAGTTCTTC	CASSLGTVNEQFF
TRBJ2-7	-	TRBD1	TRBV6-2/TRBV6-3	TGTGCCAGCAGTCAGACAGGGGGTTTCGACGAGCAGTACTTC	CASSQTGGFDEQYF
TRBJ1-2	few	-	TRBV7-2	TGTGCCAGCAGCTCGGGACGGCGCTATGGCTACACCTTC	CASSSGRRYGYTF